This T cell receptor (beta chain) comes out of a study of T cell responses to AZD1222 COVID-19 vaccine. General observations from the study: There were vaccine-associated CD4 TCRs across spike, dominant at 160-218 and 743-854. Mostly white British, mostly female donors; authors suggested clonal diversity may be underestimated. All repertoire sampling was performed exclusively after the peak T cell response.

Libraries were prepared by immunoSEQ multiplex PCR; TCRdb keeps only in-frame clonotypes and omits some of them. The sample holds 90,000 to 150,000 clones; roughly 86% are singletons and the top ten take 3%. Turning to this clone: What it recognizes is unknown.

V lost 0 bases, J lost 4 bases, and 4 bases lay in between. The CDR3 has 12 residues. Per germline, CDR1 SGDLS and CDR2 YYNGEE. This TCR was sampled from an adult who received the AZD1222 COVID-19 vaccine. Sequenced material: peripheral blood, taken 28 days after the second AZD1222 dose. J is TRBJ1-2 and V is TRBV9; no definite D call. The CDR3 here is CASSVERYGYTF. The DNA for the CDR3 is TGTGCCAGCAGCGTAGAACGCTATGGCTACACCTTC. Combining the CDR3 with reference TRBV9 and TRBJ1-2 gives the whole variable domain DSGVTQTPKHLITATGQRVTLRCSPRSGDLSVYWYQQSLDQGLQFLIQYYNGEERAKGNILERFSAQQFPDLHSELNLSSLELGDSALYFCASSVERYGYTFGSGTRLTVV.